The present TCR beta chain was sequenced within a study of T cells in Graves' hyperthyroidism and ophthalmopathy. Study-wide points: Within blood appeared most thyroid clonotypes that had expanded above 0.001.

Trimming shortened V by 1 base and J by 10 bases, and 13 bases separated the two germline ends. Per germline, CDR1 MDHEN and CDR2 SYDVKM. This CDR3 region has 13 residues. This clonotype was observed at least ten times. Its antigen is unidentified. RNA transcripts yielded amplified TCR beta CDR3 regions. Primed by the HTBI set, a first-round RT-PCR was run on the TCR CDR3. TCRdb re-analysed the multiplex PCR reads in MiXCR, keeping a single row per CDR3 protein. The data hold around 200,000 distinct CDR3 sequences, with around 19% observed a single time. The receptor's source is a man in his forties with Graves' hyperthyroidism. V gene TRBV28 combines with J gene TRBJ1-1, with D perhaps TRBD1 (5 bases). Sequencing was done on a sample of blood. CDR3 sequence reads: CASSLSGRWVAFF. The CDR3 nucleotides read TGTGCCAGCAGTTTATCGGGGCGGTGGGTAGCTTTCTTT. Based on the CDR3 plus reference TRBV28 and TRBJ1-1, the full variable domain is DVKVTQSSRYLVKRTGEKVFLECVQDMDHENMFWYRQDPGLGLRLIYFSYDVKMKEKGDIPEGYSVSREKKERFSLILESASTNQTSMYLCASSLSGRWVAFFGQGTRLTVV.